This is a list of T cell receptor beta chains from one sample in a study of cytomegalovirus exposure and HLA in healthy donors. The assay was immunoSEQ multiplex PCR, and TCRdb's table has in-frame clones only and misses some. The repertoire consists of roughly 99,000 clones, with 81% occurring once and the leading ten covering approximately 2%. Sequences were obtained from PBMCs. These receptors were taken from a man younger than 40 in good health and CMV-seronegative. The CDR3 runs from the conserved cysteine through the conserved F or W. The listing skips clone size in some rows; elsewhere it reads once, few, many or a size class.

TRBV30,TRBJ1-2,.,CAWNQDSPYGYTF
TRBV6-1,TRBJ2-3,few,CASSKLAGGGDTQYF
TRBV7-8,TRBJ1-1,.,CASSLGGRGRRTEAFF
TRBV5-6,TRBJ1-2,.,CASSSQYHYGYTF
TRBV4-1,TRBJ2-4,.,CASSFRTSGRTSKNIQYF
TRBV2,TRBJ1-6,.,CASSGPLRSHNSPLHF
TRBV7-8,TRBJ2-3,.,CASSKTSGRSDTQYF
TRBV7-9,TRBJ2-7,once,CASSPLTGSSYEQYF
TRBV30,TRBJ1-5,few,CAWSAPPGQPQHF
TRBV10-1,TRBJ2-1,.,CASSEFRADTSGPYNEQFF
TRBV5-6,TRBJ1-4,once,CASSLVGTGNEKLFF
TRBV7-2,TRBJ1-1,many,CASSLQGRNAEAFF
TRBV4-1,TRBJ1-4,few,CASSHRRVGTNEKLFF
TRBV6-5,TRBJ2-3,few,CASSYRGITDTQYF
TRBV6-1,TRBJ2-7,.,CASKGDSVYEQYF
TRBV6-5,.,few,CASRSPTSDEQYF
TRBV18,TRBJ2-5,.,CASTPGVQETQYF
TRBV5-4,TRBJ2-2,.,CASSSAARQRRGGELFF
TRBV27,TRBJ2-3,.,CASSPGDTQYF
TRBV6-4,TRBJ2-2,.,CASSEQGENTGELFF
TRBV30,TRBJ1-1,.,CAWTHNVKNTEAFF
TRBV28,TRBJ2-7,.,CASSSFGAGGYEQYF
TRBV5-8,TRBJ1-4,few,CASSVDRGGFATNEKLFF
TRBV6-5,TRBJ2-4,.,CASSYSDNRDIQYF
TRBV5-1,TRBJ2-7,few,CASSLEGQGAGEQYF
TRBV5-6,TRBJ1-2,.,CASSLGIQNYGYTF
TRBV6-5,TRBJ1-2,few,CASSYSKPRYGYTF
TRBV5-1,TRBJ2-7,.,CASSILRETGGAGYEQYF
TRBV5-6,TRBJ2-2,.,CASSFGDTGELFF
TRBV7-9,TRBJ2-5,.,CASSLAGPGETQYF
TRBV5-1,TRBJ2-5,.,CASSLWETKETQYF
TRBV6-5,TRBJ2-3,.,CASGTSGQLTDTQYF
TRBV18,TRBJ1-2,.,CASSPSDRVYGYTF
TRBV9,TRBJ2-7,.,CASSVEGQTNYEQYF
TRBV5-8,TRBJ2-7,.,CASTPRGTPYEQYF
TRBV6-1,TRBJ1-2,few,CATGQEGNYGYTF
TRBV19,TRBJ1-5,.,CASSITGGRAQHF
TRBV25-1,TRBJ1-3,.,CASSRPGGSGNTIYF
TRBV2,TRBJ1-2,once,CASRGQGDYGYTF
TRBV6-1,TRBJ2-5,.,CATGPYQETQYF
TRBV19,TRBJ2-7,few,CASSTQRGYEQYF
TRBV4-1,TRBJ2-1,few,CASRRETYNEQFF
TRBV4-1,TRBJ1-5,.,CASSQEIGVGQPQHF
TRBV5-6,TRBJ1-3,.,CASSPPTHSGNTIYF
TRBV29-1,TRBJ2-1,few,CSAELANEQFF
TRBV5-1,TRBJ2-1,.,CASQGSRTSPRGDEQFF
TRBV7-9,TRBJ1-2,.,CASSSTGEGYTF
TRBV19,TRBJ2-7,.,CASSIGGGEQYF
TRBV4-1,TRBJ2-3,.,CASSTRDRGTDSTDTQYF
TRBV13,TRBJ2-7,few,CASSYRDNPYEQYF
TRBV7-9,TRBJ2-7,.,CASSEVAYEQYF